These 2 T cell receptor beta chains were sequenced from one sample in a study of T cells during gluten challenge in celiac disease. Lineage-negative, tetramer-binding CD3+ CD4+ cells lacking CD45RA and CD62L but expressing integrin beta7 were gated. TCRdb used MiXCR to reprocess the 5' RACE reads, holding one entry per CDR3 protein. This listing includes 65 to 85 distinct CDR3 sequences. The starting material was gluten-specific CD4+ T cells sorted from blood using tetramers, obtained at baseline or on day 6, 14 or 28 of gluten challenge (not recorded which). The receptors were gathered from a female donor with celiac disease.

In its sample, this clonotype is large (0.1 to 1%). The V call is TRBV7-2, the J call TRBJ2-2; D not certain. Germline-derived CDR1 and CDR2 are SGHTA and FQGNSA. The CDR3 runs 17 residues. V was shortened by 4 bases and J by 5 bases, with 20 bases between the two germline ends. For the CDR3, the DNA is TGTGCCAGCAGCTCCCTTACCCTACTGATATCGACCGGGGAGCTGTTTTTT. This translates into CASSSLTLLISTGELFF.

This clonotype is classed as large. This chain uses TRBV13 with TRBJ1-1, with D hard to call. The CDR3 is 14 amino acids. V lost 2 bases to trimming and J lost 3 bases, with 10 bases between them. The germline V gene has CDR1 PRHDT and CDR2 FYEKMQ (reference sequence). The CDR3 DNA follows: TGTGCCAGCAGCTTACCTCGGCCTCACACTGAAGCTTTCTTT. Its translation is CASSLPRPHTEAFF. The variable domain in full, with the rest retrieved from reference TRBV13 and TRBJ1-1, is AAGVIQSPRHLIKEKRETATLKCYPIPRHDTVYWYQQGPGQDPQFLISFYEKMQSDKGSIPDRFSAQQFSDYHSELNMSSLELGDSALYFCASSLPRPHTEAFFGQGTRLTVV.